These T cell receptor beta chains were read from a single sample in a study of blood T cell repertoires in COVID-19. Sequencing was performed with immunoSEQ multiplex PCR; in TCRdb, only in-frame clones are kept and a portion is missing. The sample shows 160,000 or so clones, 80% to 90% of them seen only once. Sequencing was done on a sample of peripheral blood. The receptors derive from a woman between 50 and 59 years old with acute or convalescent COVID-19. Each CDR3 is given with its conserved first and last residue. The D gene is left open where the match is weak. Rows may omit the clone size; those that give it use once, few, many or a size class.

D: -; J: TRBJ2-1; V: TRBV18; size: -; CDR3: CASSSDRYNEQFF; DNA: TGTGCCAGCTCATCGGACAGATACAATGAGCAGTTCTTC
D: -; J: TRBJ1-6; V: TRBV7-2; size: -; CDR3: CASSLIGGNSPLHF; DNA: TGTGCCAGCAGCTTAATCGGGGGGAATTCACCCCTCCACTTT
D: -; J: TRBJ1-2; V: TRBV6-5; size: -; CDR3: CASRGGAKIGYTF; DNA: TGTGCCAGCAGAGGGGGGGCAAAAATCGGCTACACCTTC
D: TRBD2; J: TRBJ2-7; V: TRBV7-8; size: -; CDR3: CASSSRGLAGGYEQYF; DNA: TGTGCCAGCAGCTCCCGGGGACTAGCGGGAGGGTACGAGCAGTACTTC
D: TRBD1; J: TRBJ1-2; V: TRBV5-1; size: once; CDR3: CASSLGQARGEGYTF; DNA: TGCGCCAGCAGCTTAGGACAGGCCCGCGGGGAAGGCTACACCTTC
D: -; J: TRBJ1-1; V: TRBV7-6; size: -; CDR3: CASSHRDETEAFF; DNA: TGTGCCAGCAGCCACAGGGACGAAACTGAAGCTTTCTTT
D: TRBD2; J: TRBJ2-2; V: TRBV4-1; size: -; CDR3: CASSQIGLAGGPGTGELFF; DNA: TGCGCCAGCAGCCAAATAGGACTAGCGGGAGGGCCGGGCACCGGGGAGCTGTTTTTT
D: TRBD2; J: TRBJ2-2; V: TRBV5-5; size: -; CDR3: CASSFLAGPNTGELFF; DNA: TGTGCCAGCAGCTTCCTAGCGGGACCGAACACCGGGGAGCTGTTTTTT
D: -; J: TRBJ2-1; V: TRBV6-5; size: -; CDR3: CASSYAQYNEQFF; DNA: TGTGCCAGCAGTTACGCACAGTACAATGAGCAGTTCTTC
D: TRBD2; J: TRBJ2-7; V: TRBV9; size: -; CDR3: CASSGAPTSGSYEQYF; DNA: TGTGCCAGCAGCGGGGCCCCAACTAGCGGGAGCTACGAGCAGTACTTC
D: -; J: TRBJ1-2; V: TRBV7-9; size: -; CDR3: CASSLASRGLGYTF; DNA: TGTGCCAGCAGCTTAGCGAGCCGGGGATTAGGCTACACCTTC
D: TRBD1; J: TRBJ2-1; V: TRBV5-1; size: few; CDR3: CASSLGDSPYNEQFF; DNA: TGCGCCAGCAGCTTGGGGGACAGCCCTTACAATGAGCAGTTCTTC
D: -; J: TRBJ1-3; V: TRBV11-2; size: -; CDR3: CASSPQDQTIYF; DNA: TGTGCCAGCAGCCCTCAGGATCAAACCATATATTTT
D: TRBD1; J: TRBJ2-1; V: TRBV11-3; size: -; CDR3: CASSPRTGQGAEQFF; DNA: TGTGCCAGCAGCCCGCGGACAGGACAGGGGGCTGAGCAGTTCTTC
D: TRBD1; J: TRBJ1-1; V: TRBV11-2; size: -; CDR3: CASSFHLDRGGTEAFF; DNA: TGTGCCAGCAGCTTCCATCTCGACAGGGGCGGCACTGAAGCTTTCTTT
D: TRBD1; J: TRBJ1-2; V: TRBV5-4; size: -; CDR3: CASSRQGAGGYTF; DNA: TGTGCCAGCAGCCGACAGGGGGCAGGGGGCTACACCTTC
D: -; J: TRBJ2-7; V: TRBV7-6; size: -; CDR3: CASSLGEGVDEQYF; DNA: TGTGCCAGCAGCTTAGGGGAGGGGGTCGACGAGCAGTACTTC
D: TRBD2; J: TRBJ2-3; V: TRBV11-3; size: -; CDR3: CASSYLGLAGEASTDTQYF; DNA: TGTGCCAGCAGTTACTTAGGACTAGCGGGGGAAGCTAGCACAGATACGCAGTATTTT
D: -; J: TRBJ1-2; V: TRBV7-9; size: -; CDR3: CASSFTQGSYGYTF; DNA: TGTGCCAGCAGCTTTACGCAGGGTAGCTATGGCTACACCTTC
D: -; J: TRBJ1-5; V: TRBV5-6; size: -; CDR3: CASSPDRGSNQPQHF; DNA: TGTGCCAGCAGCCCCGATAGGGGGAGCAATCAGCCCCAGCATTTT
D: TRBD2; J: TRBJ2-3; V: TRBV15; size: -; CDR3: CATSRSLLAGVEDTQYF; DNA: TGTGCCACCAGCAGGTCTCTGCTAGCGGGAGTCGAAGATACGCAGTATTTT
D: -; J: TRBJ2-7; V: TRBV19; size: -; CDR3: CASTSSGYEQYF; DNA: TGTGCCAGTACATCGAGTGGCTACGAGCAGTACTTC
D: -; J: TRBJ1-1; V: TRBV7-8; size: -; CDR3: CASSSDPNTEAFF; DNA: TGTGCCAGCAGCTCAGATCCCAACACTGAAGCTTTCTTT